One and the same sample provided the 18 T cell receptor beta chains below, sequenced in a study of T cells in tuberculosis. The method was immunoSEQ multiplex PCR; TCRdb's version includes in-frame clones alone and lacks a portion of them. Among 40,000 to 50,000 clones, about 96% were seen once, and the ten largest hold roughly 3.5%. Source material: PBMCs. These receptors all stem from a donor aged 5 to 30 with latent tuberculosis or without tuberculosis infection.

The chain couples TRBV29-1 to TRBJ2-1; tentatively, D is TRBD1 (5 bases). This CDR3 region has 12 residues. CDR1 SQVTM and CDR2 ANQGSEA come from the germline V gene. The ends were cut back, 4 bases at V and 8 bases at J, with 12 bases in the middle. The CDR3 coding sequence is TGCAGCGTTGTGCAGGGTACCCATGAGCAGTTCTTC. Translation gives CSVVQGTHEQFF.

The chain recombines TRBV5-8 with TRBJ1-2; no clear D. The length of the CDR3 is 14 residues. Germline V gene sequence: CDR1 SGHTS, CDR2 YDEGEE. Trimming stripped 1 base from V and 8 bases from J, with 15 bases between. CDR3 coding DNA: TGTGCCAGCAGCTTGCCGGCTAGGCTGGAGGGCTACACCTTC. Translated: CASSLPARLEGYTF. The variable domain in full, completed from reference TRBV5-8 and TRBJ1-2, reads EAGVTQSPTHLIKTRGQQATLRCSPISGHTSVYWYQQALGLGLQFLLWYDEGEERNRGNFPPRFSGRQFPNYSSELNVNALELEDSALYLCASSLPARLEGYTFGSGTRLTVV.

The chain carries TRBV6-1 and TRBJ2-1; D gene ambiguous. The ends were cut back, 6 bases at V and 9 bases at J, with 18 bases in the middle. CDR3 length: 14 amino acids. The germline V gene has CDR1 MNHNS and CDR2 SASEGT. CDR3: CASRSFYGEAEQFF. CDR3 sequence (DNA): TGTGCCAGCAGGTCGTTTTATGGAGAGGCTGAGCAGTTCTTC.

V usage is TRBV5-1 and J usage is TRBJ1-2, with TRBD1 identical over 7 bases. After removal of 0 bases from V and 5 bases from J, the junction contained 4 bases not matched to a gene. Germline CDR1 SGHRS, CDR2 YFSETQ. The CDR3 sequence is 14 residues long. CDR3 DNA sequence: TGCGCCAGCAGCTTGGGGGACAGCCCTTATGGCTACACCTTC. Translating gives CASSLGDSPYGYTF.

V usage is TRBV7-3 and J usage is TRBJ2-3; the match to TRBD2 covers 14 bases. The length of the CDR3 is 17 residues. V dropped 6 bases and J dropped 3; count of bases not matched to a gene: 8. CDR1 is SGHTA and CDR2 is FQGTGA in the germline V gene. Here the CDR3 reads CASRLGLAGGVTDTQYF. DNA for the CDR3: TGTGCCAGCAGGCTCGGACTAGCGGGGGGCGTAACAGATACGCAGTATTTT.

The chain combines TRBV28 with TRBJ2-7; 10 bases map to TRBD1. This CDR3 contains 15 residues. Germline loops: CDR1 MDHEN, CDR2 SYDVKM. Trimming took 8 bases from V and 2 from J; bases not matched to a gene: 9. CDR3 residues: CASVPRDRGTYEQYF. Here the CDR3 DNA reads TGTGCCAGCGTCCCCCGGGACAGGGGTACCTACGAGCAGTACTTC.

This clone was counted once. This chain connects TRBV5-1 to TRBJ1-6, with 11 bases that match TRBD1. The CDR3 spans 20 residues. In germline, CDR1 is SGHRS, CDR2 YFSETQ. V lost 3 bases and J lost 2; bases outside the gene matches: 13. In nucleotides, the CDR3 is TGCGCCAGCAGCTCCATACGGACAGGGGGCCCGAGGACCTATAATTCACCCCTCCACTTT. This codes for CASSSIRTGGPRTYNSPLHF.

This clone was seen just once. This chain links TRBV7-8 with TRBJ1-4; D gene unclear. The germline V gene encodes CDR1 SGHVS and CDR2 FQNEAQ. There are 15 residues in the CDR3. The ends were cut back, 0 bases at V and 5 bases at J, with 10 bases in the middle. The CDR3 region has the DNA TGTGCCAGCAGCTTAGCCGAGGGTCGAAATGAAAAACTGTTTTTT. Translating gives CASSLAEGRNEKLFF.

This chain joins TRBV7-2 and TRBJ1-1; possibly TRBD1 for D (5 bases). The CDR3 totals 15 residues. Germline CDR1 is SGHTA and CDR2 is FQGNSA. Trimming removed 3 bases from V and 1 base from J, with 12 bases in between. The CDR3 sequence: CASSFRSGGNTEAFF. CDR3 DNA: TGTGCCAGCAGCTTTCGTTCGGGGGGGAACACTGAAGCTTTCTTT. Complete variable domain (other parts from reference TRBV7-2 and TRBJ1-1): GAGVSQSPSNKVTEKGKDVELRCDPISGHTALYWYRQSLGQGLEFLIYFQGNSAPDKSGLPSDRFSAERTGGSVSTLTIQRTQQEDSAVYLCASSFRSGGNTEAFFGQGTRLTVV.

This chain uses TRBV28 with TRBJ1-3; D may be TRBD1 (6 bases). Germline V CDR1 and CDR2: MDHEN, SYDVKM. Trimming shortened V by 2 bases and J by 2 bases, and 16 bases separated the two germline ends. The CDR3 runs to 17 residues. The CDR3 protein is CASSLPIQGVAGNTIYF. The DNA for the CDR3 is TGTGCCAGCAGTTTACCTATACAGGGAGTAGCTGGAAACACCATATATTTT.

This chain links TRBV9 with TRBJ2-2; TRBD2 matches at 7 bases. With 3 bases clipped from V and 2 bases from J, the junction kept 13 bases outside the gene matches. Per germline, CDR1 SGDLS and CDR2 YYNGEE. This CDR3 comprises 18 residues. CDR3 bases: TGTGCCAGCAGCGACACAGTTCCGGGACTAACTAACACCGGGGAGCTGTTTTTT. Translated: CASSDTVPGLTNTGELFF.

DNA of the CDR3: TGTGCCAGCACCGGACAGGGATTCTACGAGCAGTACTTC. Its translation is CASTGQGFYEQYF. The genes are TRBV2 and TRBJ2-7; 8 bases fit TRBD1. V was pared by 7 bases and J by 3 bases, with 5 bases of the junction left unmatched. Germline loops: CDR1 SNHLY, CDR2 FYNNEI. The CDR3 runs 13 residues.

This chain joins TRBV30 and TRBJ1-2; D remains ambiguous. Germline V gives CDR1 GTSNPN, CDR2 SVGIG (reference sequence). V lost 2 bases and J lost 2, with 9 bases in between. The CDR3 sequence is 13 residues long. The CDR3 is CAWSREVNYGYTF. The CDR3 DNA reads as TGTGCCTGGAGTAGGGAGGTGAACTATGGCTACACCTTC.

This sequence joins TRBV2 and TRBJ1-1; 9 nucleotides agree with TRBD1. In germline, CDR1 is SNHLY, CDR2 FYNNEI. With 5 bases clipped from V and 5 bases from J, the junction kept 15 bases outside the gene matches. This CDR3 spans 17 amino acids. CDR3 nucleotides: TGTGCCAGCAGTACCACCGGGACAGGGCCTACCAGGACTGAAGCTTTCTTT. The encoded protein is CASSTTGTGPTRTEAFF.

The sample holds a few counts of this clone. Here the CDR3 DNA reads TGCGCCAGCAGCTCTCCGGGACAGGGCTACGAGCAGTACTTC. Translation: CASSSPGQGYEQYF. The chain couples TRBV5-1 to TRBJ2-7; 9 bases map to TRBD1. The CDR3 consists of 14 residues. Germline trimming cut 3 bases from V and 3 bases from J; bases unmatched to any gene: 4. Germline V CDR1 and CDR2: SGHRS, YFSETQ.

CDR3 sequence reads: CASSYGQPGVDTEAFF. The CDR3 DNA follows: TGTGCCAGCAGTTACGGTCAACCAGGGGTGGACACTGAAGCTTTCTTT. The chain employs TRBV6-5 and TRBJ1-1; a weak D match, TRBD1 (6 bases). With 2 bases removed from V and 3 bases from J, the gap between germline ends came to 16 bases. Germline CDR1 and CDR2: MNHEY and SVGAGI. This CDR3 is built from 16 residues.

This rearrangement joins TRBV6-5 to TRBJ2-7, with TRBD1 identical over 9 bases. The CDR3 has 14 residues. Germline CDR1 MNHEY, CDR2 SVGAGI. V trimming: 4 bases; J trimming: 6 bases; junction bases outside the gene matches: 7. The CDR3 region is CASSSDRGRGEQYF. The CDR3 DNA reads as TGTGCCAGCAGTTCGGACAGGGGAAGAGGCGAGCAGTACTTC.

J is TRBJ2-5 and V is TRBV29-1; maybe TRBD1 (6 bases). Deletions cut 7 bases from V and 4 bases from J, with 16 bases between. This CDR3 contains 13 residues. Germline CDR1 is SQVTM and CDR2 is ANQGSEA. The CDR3 loop reads CSAGRDKLETQYF. The CDR3 DNA reads as TGCAGCGCCGGAAGGGACAAGCTAGAGACCCAGTACTTC.